The T cell receptor (beta chain) described here comes from a study of human T cells and chemical hapten exposure. One entry per CDR3 protein, called by TCRdb with MiXCR from the RACE reads. The table shows roughly 71,000 distinct CDR3 sequences, with about 6% occurring only once. The CDR3 totals 17 residues. V was pared by 0 bases and J by 3 bases, with 7 bases of the junction left unmatched. Germline CDR1 is SGHDN and CDR2 is FVKESK. This clonotype appeared a few times. Time point meaning: healthy volunteer bleed at 6 weeks. Researchers extracted total RNA from unfractionated whole blood. The chain is built from TRBV14 and TRBJ2-1, with TRBD2 identical over 8 bases. This sequence originates from a female donor in good health. Some clones in this sample may be carry-over from other donors' samples. The sample was whole blood. CDR3 DNA sequence: TGTGCCAGCAGCCAAGATTGGGGACTAGATCTCTACAATGAGCAGTTCTTC. Its translation is CASSQDWGLDLYNEQFF.